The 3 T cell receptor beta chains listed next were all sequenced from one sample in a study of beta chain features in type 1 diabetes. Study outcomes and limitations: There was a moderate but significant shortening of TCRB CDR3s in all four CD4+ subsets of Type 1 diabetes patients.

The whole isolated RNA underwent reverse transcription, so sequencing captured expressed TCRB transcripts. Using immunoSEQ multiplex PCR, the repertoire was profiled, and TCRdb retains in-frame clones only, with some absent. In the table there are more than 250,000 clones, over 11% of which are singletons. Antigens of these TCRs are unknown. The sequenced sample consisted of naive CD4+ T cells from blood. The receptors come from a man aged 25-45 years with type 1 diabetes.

The CDR3 protein is CATSRAAGALYEQYF. The CDR3 bases are TGTGCCACCAGCAGGGCAGCGGGAGCCCTCTACGAGCAGTACTTC. The chain uses TRBV15 and TRBJ2-7, with 8 bases aligning to TRBD2. The CDR3 runs to 15 residues. The trim removed 3 bases at V and 3 bases at J, leaving 7 bases unmatched. Germline values: CDR1 LNHNV, CDR2 YYDKDF (reference sequence).

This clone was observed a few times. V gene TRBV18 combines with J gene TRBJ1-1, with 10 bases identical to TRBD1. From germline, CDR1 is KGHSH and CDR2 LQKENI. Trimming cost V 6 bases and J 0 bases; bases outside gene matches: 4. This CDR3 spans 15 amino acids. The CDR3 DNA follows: TGTGCCAGCTCTCGACAGGGGGCTGTGAACACTGAAGCTTTCTTT. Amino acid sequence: CASSRQGAVNTEAFF.

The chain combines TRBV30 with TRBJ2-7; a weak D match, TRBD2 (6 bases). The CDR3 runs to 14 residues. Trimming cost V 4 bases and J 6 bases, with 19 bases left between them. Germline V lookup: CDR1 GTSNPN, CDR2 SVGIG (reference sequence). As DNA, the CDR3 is TGTGCCTGGACCGGGACTGCGACTTGGGGCGAGCAGTACTTC. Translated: CAWTGTATWGEQYF.